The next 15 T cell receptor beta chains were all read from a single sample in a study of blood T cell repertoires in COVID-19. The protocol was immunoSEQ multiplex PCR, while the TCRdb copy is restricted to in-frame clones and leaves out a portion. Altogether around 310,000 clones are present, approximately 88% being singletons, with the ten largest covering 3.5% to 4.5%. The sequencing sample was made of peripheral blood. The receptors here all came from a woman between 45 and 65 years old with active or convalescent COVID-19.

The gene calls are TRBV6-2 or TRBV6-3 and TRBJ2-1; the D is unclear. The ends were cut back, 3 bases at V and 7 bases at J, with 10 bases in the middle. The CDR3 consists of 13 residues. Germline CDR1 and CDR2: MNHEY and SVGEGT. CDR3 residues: CASSYLDTNEQFF. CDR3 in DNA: TGTGCCAGCAGTTATTTAGACACGAATGAGCAGTTCTTC.

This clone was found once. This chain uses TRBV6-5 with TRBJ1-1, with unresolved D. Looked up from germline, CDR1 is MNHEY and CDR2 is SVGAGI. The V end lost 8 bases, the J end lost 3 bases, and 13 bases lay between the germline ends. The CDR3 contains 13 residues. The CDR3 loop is CASLRVGDTEAFF. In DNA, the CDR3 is TGTGCCAGCCTGCGGGTGGGCGACACTGAAGCTTTCTTT.

CDR3 loop: CASIPYWTSGSWDNEQFF. CDR3 nucleotides: TGTGCCAGCATCCCCTATTGGACTAGCGGGAGTTGGGACAATGAGCAGTTCTTC. The chain joins TRBV28 to TRBJ2-1; 13 nucleotides align to TRBD2. The J segment lost 5 bases and the V segment lost 7 bases, leaving 14 bases of the junction unmatched. Germline V gene data show CDR1 as MDHEN and CDR2 as SYDVKM. CDR3 length equals 18 residues.

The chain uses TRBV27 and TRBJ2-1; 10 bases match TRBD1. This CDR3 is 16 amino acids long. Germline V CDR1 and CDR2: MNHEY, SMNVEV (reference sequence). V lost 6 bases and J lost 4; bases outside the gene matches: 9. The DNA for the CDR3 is TGTGCCAGCAGCACAACCCGGGACAGGGGTTACAATGAGCAGTTCTTC. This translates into CASSTTRDRGYNEQFF.

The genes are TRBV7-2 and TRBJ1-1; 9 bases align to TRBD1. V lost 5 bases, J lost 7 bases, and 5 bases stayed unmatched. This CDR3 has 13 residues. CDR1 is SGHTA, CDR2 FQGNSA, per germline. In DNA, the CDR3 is TGTGCCAGCAGCAAACAGGGGGCGTTTGAAGCTTTCTTT. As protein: CASSKQGAFEAFF.

In nucleotides, the CDR3 is TGTGCCAGCAGTTTACAAGGGACAAGTAGGACAGATACGCAGTATTTT. Translated: CASSLQGTSRTDTQYF. The chain joins TRBV27 to TRBJ2-3, with D maybe TRBD1 (6 bases). Germline V CDR1 and CDR2: MNHEY, SMNVEV (reference sequence). The CDR3 loop spans 16 amino acids. Trimming cost V 2 bases and J 3 bases, with 15 bases left between them.

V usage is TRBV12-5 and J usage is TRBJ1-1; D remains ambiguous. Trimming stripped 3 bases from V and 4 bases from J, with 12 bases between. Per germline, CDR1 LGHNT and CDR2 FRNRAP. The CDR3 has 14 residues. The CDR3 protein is CASGFGVGSTEAFF. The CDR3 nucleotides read TGTGCTAGTGGTTTCGGGGTCGGGAGCACTGAAGCTTTCTTT. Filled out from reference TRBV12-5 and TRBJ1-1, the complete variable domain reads DARVTQTPRHKVTEMGQEVTMRCQPILGHNTVFWYRQTMMQGLELLAYFRNRAPLDDSGMPKDRFSAEMPDATLATLKIQPSEPRDSAVYFCASGFGVGSTEAFFGQGTRLTVV.

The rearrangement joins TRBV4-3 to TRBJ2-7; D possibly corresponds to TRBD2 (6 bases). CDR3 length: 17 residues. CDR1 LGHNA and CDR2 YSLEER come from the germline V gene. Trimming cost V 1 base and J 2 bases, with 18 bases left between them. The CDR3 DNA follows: TGCGCCAGCAGCCAAGGAGCCGGTTGGACTACAACCTACGAGCAGTACTTC. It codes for CASSQGAGWTTTYEQYF.

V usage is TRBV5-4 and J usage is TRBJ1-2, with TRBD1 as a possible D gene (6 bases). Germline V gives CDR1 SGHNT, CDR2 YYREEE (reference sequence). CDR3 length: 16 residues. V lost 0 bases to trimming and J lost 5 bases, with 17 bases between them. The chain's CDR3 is CASSLATKGGRYGYTF. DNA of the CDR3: TGTGCCAGCAGCTTGGCGACCAAAGGGGGACGGTATGGCTACACCTTC. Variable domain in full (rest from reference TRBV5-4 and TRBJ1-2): ETGVTQSPTHLIKTRGQQVTLRCSSQSGHNTVSWYQQALGQGPQFIFQYYREEENGRGNFPPRFSGLQFPNYSSELNVNALELDDSALYLCASSLATKGGRYGYTFGSGTRLTVV.

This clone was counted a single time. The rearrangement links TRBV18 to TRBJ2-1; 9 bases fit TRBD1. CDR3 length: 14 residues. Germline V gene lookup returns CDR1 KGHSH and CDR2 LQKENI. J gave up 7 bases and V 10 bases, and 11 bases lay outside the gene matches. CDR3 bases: TGTGCCACCGTAAAACAGGGGGCGGATAATGAGCAGTTCTTC. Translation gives CATVKQGADNEQFF.

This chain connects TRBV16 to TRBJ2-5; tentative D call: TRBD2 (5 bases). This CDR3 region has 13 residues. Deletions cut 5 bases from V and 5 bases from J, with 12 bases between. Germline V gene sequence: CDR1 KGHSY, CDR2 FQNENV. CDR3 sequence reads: CASSSSSGETQYF. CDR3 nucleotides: TGTGCCAGCAGCAGCTCCTCGGGGGAGACCCAGTACTTC.

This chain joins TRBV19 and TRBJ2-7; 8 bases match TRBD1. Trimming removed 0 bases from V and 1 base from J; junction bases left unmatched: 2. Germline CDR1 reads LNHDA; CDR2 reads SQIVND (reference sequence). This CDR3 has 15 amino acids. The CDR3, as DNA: TGTGCCAGTAGTATAGAGCGACAGGGGTCCTACGAGCAGTACTTC. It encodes CASSIERQGSYEQYF.

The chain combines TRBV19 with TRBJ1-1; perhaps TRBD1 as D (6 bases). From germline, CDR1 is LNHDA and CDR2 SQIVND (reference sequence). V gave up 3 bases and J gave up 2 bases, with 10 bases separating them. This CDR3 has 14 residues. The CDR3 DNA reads TGTGCCAGTAGTATTCCAGGGGATAACACTGAAGCTTTCTTT. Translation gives CASSIPGDNTEAFF.

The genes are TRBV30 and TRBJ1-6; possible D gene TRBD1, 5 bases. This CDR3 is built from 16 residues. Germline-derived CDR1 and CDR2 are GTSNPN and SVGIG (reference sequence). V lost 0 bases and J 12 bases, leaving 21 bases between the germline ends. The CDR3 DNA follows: TGTGCCTGGAGTGTAGAGGGGCCCGGGGGGATTTTACCCCTCCACTTT. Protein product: CAWSVEGPGGILPLHF.

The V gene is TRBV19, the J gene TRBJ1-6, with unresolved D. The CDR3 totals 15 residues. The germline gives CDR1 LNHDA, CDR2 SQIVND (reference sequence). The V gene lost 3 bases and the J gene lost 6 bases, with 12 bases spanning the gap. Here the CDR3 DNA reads TGTGCCAGTAGTATCGGCGACGGAGGTAATTCACCCCTCCACTTT. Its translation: CASSIGDGGNSPLHF.